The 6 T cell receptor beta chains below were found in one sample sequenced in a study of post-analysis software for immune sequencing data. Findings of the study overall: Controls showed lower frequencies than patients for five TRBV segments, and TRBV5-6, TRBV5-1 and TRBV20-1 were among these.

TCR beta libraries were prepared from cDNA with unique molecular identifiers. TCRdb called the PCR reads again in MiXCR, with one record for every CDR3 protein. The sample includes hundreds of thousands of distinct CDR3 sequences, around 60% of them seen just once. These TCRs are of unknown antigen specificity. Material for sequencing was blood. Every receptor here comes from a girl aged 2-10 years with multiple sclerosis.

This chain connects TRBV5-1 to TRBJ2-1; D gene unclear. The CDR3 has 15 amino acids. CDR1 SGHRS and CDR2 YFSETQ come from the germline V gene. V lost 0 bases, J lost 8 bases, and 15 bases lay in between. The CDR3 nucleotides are TGCGCCAGCAGCTTGGTTGTAGTCCCCTTTGATGAGCAGTTCTTC. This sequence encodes CASSLVVVPFDEQFF.

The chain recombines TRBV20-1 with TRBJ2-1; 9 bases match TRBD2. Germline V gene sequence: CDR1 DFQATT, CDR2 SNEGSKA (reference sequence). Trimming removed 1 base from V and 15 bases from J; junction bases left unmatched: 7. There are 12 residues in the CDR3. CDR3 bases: TGCAGTGCTAGAGGTTCCAGCGGGGGGCGGTTCTTC. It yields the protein CSARGSSGGRFF.

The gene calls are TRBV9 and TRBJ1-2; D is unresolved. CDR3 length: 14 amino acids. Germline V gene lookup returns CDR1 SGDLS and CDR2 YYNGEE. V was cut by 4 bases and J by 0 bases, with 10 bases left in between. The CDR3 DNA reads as TGTGCCAGCAGCCCCAGCGGGGCTAACTATGGCTACACCTTC. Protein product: CASSPSGANYGYTF. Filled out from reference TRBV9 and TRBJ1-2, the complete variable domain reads DSGVTQTPKHLITATGQRVTLRCSPRSGDLSVYWYQQSLDQGLQFLIQYYNGEERAKGNILERFSAQQFPDLHSELNLSSLELGDSALYFCASSPSGANYGYTFGSGTRLTVV.

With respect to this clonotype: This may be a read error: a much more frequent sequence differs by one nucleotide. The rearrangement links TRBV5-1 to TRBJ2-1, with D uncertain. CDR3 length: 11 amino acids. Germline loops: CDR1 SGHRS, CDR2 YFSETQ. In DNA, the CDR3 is TGCGCCAGCAGCTTGGCAAATGAGCAGTGCTTC. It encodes CASSLANEQCF. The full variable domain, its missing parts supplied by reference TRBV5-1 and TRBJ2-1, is KAGVTQTPRYLIKTRGQQVTLSCSPISGHRSVSWYQQTPGQGLQFLFEYFSETQRNKGNFPGRFSGRQFSNSRSEMNVSTLELGDSALYLCASSLANEQCFGPGTRLTVL.

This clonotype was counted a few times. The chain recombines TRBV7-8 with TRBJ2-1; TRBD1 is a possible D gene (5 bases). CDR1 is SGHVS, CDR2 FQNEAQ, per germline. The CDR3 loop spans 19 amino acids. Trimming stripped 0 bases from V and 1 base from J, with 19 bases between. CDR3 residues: CASSLAGALRPMSYNEQFF. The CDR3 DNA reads TGTGCCAGCAGCTTAGCTGGGGCCCTCAGACCGATGTCCTACAATGAGCAGTTCTTC. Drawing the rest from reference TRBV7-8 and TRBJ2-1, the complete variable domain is GAGVSQSPRYKVAKRGQDVALRCDPISGHVSLFWYQQALGQGPEFLTYFQNEAQLDKSGLPSDRFFAERPEGSVSTLKIQRTQQEDSAVYLCASSLAGALRPMSYNEQFFGPGTRLTVL.

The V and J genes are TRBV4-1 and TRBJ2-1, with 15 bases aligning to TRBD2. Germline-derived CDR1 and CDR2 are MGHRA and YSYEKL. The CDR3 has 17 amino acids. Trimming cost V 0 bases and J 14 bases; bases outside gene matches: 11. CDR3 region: CASSQEPPAGLAGGEFF. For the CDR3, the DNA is TGCGCCAGCAGCCAAGAGCCCCCCGCGGGACTAGCGGGAGGAGAGTTCTTC.